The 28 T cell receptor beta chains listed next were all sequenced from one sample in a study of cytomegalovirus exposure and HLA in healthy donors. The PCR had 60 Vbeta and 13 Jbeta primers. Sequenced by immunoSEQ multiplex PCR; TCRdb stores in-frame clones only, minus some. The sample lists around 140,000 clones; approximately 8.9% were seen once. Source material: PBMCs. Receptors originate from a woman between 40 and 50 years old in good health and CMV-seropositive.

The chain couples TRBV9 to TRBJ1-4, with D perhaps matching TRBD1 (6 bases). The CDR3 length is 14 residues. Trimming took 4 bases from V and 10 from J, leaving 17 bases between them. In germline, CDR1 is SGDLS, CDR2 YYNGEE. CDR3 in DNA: TGTGCCAGCAGCCGTACGGGACAACCCGGAAAACTGTTTTTT. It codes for CASSRTGQPGKLFF.

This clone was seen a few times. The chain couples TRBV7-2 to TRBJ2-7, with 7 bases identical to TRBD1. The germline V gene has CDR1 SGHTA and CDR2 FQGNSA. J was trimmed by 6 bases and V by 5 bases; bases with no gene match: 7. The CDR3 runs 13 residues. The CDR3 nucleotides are TGTGCCAGCAGCCAAGACAGGGAAGGCGAGCAGTACTTC. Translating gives CASSQDREGEQYF.

This CDR3 reads CASSRTGTSSTDTQYF. The DNA of the CDR3 is TGTGCCAGCAGCCGGACCGGGACTAGCTCCACAGATACGCAGTATTTT. The genes are TRBV5-5 and TRBJ2-3; TRBD2 matches at 9 bases. CDR3 length equals 16 residues. V was clipped by 4 bases and J by 2 bases; unmatched bases: 8. Germline CDR1 SGHKS, CDR2 YYEKEE (reference sequence). The variable domain in full, completed from reference TRBV5-5 and TRBJ2-3, reads DAGVTQSPTHLIKTRGQQVTLRCSPISGHKSVSWYQQVLGQGPQFIFQYYEKEERGRGNFPDRFSARQFPNYSSELNVNALLLGDSALYLCASSRTGTSSTDTQYFGPGTRLTVL.

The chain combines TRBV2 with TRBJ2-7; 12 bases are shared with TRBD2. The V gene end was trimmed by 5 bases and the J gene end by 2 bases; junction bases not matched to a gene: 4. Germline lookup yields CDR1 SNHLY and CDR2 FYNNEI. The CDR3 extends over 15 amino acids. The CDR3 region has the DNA TGTGCCAGCAGTTTAGGACTAGCGGGGACCTACGAGCAGTACTTC. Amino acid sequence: CASSLGLAGTYEQYF.

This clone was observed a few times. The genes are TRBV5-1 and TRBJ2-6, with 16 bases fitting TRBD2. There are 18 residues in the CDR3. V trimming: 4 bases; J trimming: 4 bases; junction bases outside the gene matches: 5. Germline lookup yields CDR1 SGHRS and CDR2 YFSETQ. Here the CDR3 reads CASSPGTSGRVGANVLTF. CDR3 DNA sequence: TGCGCCAGCAGCCCCGGGACTAGCGGGAGGGTAGGGGCCAACGTCCTGACTTTC.

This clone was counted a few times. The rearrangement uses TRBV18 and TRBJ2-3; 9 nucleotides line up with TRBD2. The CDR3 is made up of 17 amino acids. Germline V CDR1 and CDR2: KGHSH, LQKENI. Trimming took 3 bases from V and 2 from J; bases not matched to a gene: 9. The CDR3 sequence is CASSPGPQRGATDTQYF. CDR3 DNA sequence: TGTGCCAGCTCACCGGGTCCTCAGCGGGGGGCCACAGATACGCAGTATTTT.

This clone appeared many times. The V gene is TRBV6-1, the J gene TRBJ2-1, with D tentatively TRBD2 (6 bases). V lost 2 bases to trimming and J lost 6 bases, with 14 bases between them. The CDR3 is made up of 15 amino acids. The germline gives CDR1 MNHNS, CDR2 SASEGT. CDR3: CASSERVLAGNEQFF. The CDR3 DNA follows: TGTGCCAGCAGTGAACGGGTACTAGCTGGCAATGAGCAGTTCTTC.

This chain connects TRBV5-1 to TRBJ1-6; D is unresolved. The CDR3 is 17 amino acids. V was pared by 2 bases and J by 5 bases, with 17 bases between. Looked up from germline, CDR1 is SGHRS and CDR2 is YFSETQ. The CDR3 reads CASSFWPISEDNSPLHF. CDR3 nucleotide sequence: TGCGCCAGCAGCTTTTGGCCGATAAGTGAGGATAATTCACCCCTCCACTTT. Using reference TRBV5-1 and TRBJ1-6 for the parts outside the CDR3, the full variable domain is KAGVTQTPRYLIKTRGQQVTLSCSPISGHRSVSWYQQTPGQGLQFLFEYFSETQRNKGNFPGRFSGRQFSNSRSEMNVSTLELGDSALYLCASSFWPISEDNSPLHFGNGTRLTVT.

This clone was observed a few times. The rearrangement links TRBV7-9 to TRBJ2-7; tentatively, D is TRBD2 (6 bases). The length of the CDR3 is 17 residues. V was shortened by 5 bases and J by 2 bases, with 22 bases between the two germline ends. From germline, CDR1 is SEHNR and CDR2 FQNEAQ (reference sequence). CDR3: CASSPRAGPVFPYEQYF. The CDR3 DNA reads TGTGCCAGCAGCCCCCGGGCGGGACCCGTTTTCCCCTACGAGCAGTACTTC.

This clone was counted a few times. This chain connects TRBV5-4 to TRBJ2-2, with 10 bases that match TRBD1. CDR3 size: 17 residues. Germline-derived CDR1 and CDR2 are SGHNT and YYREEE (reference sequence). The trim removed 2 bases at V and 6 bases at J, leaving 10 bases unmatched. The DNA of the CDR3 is TGTGCCAGCAGCTTAAGGGACAGGGGCCCCCCGGCCGGGGAGCTGTTTTTT. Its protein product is CASSLRDRGPPAGELFF.

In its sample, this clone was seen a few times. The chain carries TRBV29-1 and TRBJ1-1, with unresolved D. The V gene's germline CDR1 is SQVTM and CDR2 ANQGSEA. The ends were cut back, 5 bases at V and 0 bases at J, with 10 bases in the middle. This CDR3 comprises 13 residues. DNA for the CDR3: TGCAGCGTTAAACAGAACATGAACACTGAAGCTTTCTTT. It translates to CSVKQNMNTEAFF.

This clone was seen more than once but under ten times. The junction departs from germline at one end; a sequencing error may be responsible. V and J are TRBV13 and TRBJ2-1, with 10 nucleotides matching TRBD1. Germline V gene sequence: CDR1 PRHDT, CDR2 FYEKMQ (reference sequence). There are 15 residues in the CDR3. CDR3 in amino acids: CAGSSGQGIYNEQFF. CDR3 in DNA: TGTGCCGGCAGCTCGGGACAGGGGATATACAATGAGCAGTTCTTC.

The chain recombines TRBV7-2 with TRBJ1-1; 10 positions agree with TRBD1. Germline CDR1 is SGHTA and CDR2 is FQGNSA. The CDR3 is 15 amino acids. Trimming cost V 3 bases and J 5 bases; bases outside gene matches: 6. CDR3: CASSFAGQGGTEAFF. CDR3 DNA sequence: TGTGCCAGCAGCTTTGCAGGACAGGGGGGGACTGAAGCTTTCTTT.

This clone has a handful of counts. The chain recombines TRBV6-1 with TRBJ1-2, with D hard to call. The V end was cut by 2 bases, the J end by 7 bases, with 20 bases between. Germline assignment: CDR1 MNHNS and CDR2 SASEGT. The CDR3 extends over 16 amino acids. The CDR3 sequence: CASSEPLNSPSSGYTF. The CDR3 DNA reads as TGTGCCAGCAGTGAACCCCTCAACAGCCCCTCCTCTGGCTACACCTTC.

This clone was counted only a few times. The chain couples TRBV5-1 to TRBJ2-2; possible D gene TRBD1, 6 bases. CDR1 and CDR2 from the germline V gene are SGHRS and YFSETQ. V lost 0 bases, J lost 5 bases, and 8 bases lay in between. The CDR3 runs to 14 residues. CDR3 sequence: CASSLAQGTGELFF. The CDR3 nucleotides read TGCGCCAGCAGCTTGGCACAGGGAACCGGGGAGCTGTTTTTT.

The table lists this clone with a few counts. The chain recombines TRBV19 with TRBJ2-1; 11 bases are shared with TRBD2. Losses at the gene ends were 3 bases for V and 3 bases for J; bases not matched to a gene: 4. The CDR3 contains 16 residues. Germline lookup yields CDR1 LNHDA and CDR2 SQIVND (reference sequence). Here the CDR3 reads CASSISGGANYNEQFF. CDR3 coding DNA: TGTGCCAGTAGTATTAGCGGGGGGGCAAACTACAATGAGCAGTTCTTC.

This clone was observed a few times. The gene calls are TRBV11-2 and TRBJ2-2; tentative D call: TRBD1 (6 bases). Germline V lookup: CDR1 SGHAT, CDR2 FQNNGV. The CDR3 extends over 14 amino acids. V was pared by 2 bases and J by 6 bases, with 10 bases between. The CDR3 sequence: CASSLNPGAGELFF. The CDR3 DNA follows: TGTGCCAGCAGCTTAAACCCAGGGGCCGGGGAGCTGTTTTTT.

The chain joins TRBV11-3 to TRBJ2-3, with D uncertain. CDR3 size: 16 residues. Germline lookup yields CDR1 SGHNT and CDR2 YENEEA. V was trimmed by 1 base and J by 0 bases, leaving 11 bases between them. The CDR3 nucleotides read TGTGCCAGCAGCTTAGGACGGAGCCCTAGCACAGATACGCAGTATTTT. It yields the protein CASSLGRSPSTDTQYF.

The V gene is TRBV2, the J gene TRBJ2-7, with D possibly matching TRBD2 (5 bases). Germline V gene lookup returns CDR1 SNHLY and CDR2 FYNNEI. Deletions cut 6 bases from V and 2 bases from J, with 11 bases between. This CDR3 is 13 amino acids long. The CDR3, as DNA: TGTGCCAGCAGCTGGACTGCCACCTACGAGCAGTACTTC. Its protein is CASSWTATYEQYF.

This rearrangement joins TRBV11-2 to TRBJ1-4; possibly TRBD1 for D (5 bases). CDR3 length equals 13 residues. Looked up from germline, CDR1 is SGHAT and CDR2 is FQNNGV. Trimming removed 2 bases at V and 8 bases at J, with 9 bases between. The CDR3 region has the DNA TGTGCCAGCAGCTTATCAAGGGGAGAAAAACTGTTTTTT. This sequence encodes CASSLSRGEKLFF.

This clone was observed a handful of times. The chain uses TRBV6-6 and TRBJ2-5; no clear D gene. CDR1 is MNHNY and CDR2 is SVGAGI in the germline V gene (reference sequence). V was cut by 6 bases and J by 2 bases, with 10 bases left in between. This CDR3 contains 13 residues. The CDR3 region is CASSPTQQETQYF. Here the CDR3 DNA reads TGTGCCAGCAGCCCGACACAGCAAGAGACCCAGTACTTC.

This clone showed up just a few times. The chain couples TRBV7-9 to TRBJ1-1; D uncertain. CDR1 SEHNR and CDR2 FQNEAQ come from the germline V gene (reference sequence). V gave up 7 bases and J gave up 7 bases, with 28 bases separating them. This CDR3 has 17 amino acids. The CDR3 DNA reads TGTGCCAGCACCTCTAGAAGTCGGAGAACGCCGCTGGGTGAAGCTTTCTTT. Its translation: CASTSRSRRTPLGEAFF.

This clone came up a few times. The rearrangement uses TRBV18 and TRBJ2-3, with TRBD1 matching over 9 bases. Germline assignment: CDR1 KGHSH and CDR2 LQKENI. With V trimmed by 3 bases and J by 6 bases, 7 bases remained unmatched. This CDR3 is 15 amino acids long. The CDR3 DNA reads TGTGCCAGCTCACCGGGACAGGGTTATATTGATACGCAGTATTTT. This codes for CASSPGQGYIDTQYF. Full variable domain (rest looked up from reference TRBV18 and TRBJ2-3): NAGVMQNPRHLVRRRGQEARLRCSPMKGHSHVYWYRQLPEEGLKFMVYLQKENIIDESGMPKERFSAEFPKEGPSILRIQQVVRGDSAAYFCASSPGQGYIDTQYFGPGTRLTVL.

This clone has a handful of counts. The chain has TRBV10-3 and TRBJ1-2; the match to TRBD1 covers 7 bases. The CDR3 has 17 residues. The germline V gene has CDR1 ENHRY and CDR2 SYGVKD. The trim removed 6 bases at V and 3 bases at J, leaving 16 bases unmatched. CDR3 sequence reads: CAISSGAGGGRYYGYTF. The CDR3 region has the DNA TGTGCCATCAGCTCGGGGGCAGGGGGAGGACGATACTATGGCTACACCTTC.

DNA for the CDR3: TGTGCCAGCAGCCAAGATGGCAGGGGCTATGGCTACACCTTC. Translation gives CASSQDGRGYGYTF. This chain connects TRBV14 to TRBJ1-2, with D possibly TRBD1 on 6 matching bases. The length of the CDR3 is 14 residues. The V end lost 0 bases, the J end lost 4 bases, and 9 bases lay between the germline ends. Per the germline V gene, CDR1 is SGHDN and CDR2 is FVKESK.

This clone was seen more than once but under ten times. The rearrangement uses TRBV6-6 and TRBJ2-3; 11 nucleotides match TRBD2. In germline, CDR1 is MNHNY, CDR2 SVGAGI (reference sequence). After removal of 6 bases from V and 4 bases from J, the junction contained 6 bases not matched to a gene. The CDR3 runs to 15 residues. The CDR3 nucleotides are TGTGCCAGCAGGTCGACTAGCGGGGCCTCAGATACGCAGTATTTT. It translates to CASRSTSGASDTQYF.

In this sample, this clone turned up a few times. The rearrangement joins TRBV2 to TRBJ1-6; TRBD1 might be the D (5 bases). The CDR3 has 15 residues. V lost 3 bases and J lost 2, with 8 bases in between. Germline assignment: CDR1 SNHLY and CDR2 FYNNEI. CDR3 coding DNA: TGTGCCAGCAGTGAGGAGGGGACCTATAATTCACCCCTCCACTTT. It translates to CASSEEGTYNSPLHF.

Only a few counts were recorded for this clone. In DNA form, the CDR3 reads TGTGCCAGCAGCCCAAATCCAGGGGACAACTATGGCTACACCTTC. Protein product: CASSPNPGDNYGYTF. The J gene is TRBJ1-2, the V gene TRBV7-2; TRBD1 might be the D (6 bases). Trimming stripped 5 bases from V and 2 bases from J, with 15 bases between. The CDR3 totals 15 residues. From germline, CDR1 is SGHTA and CDR2 FQGNSA.